This T cell receptor (beta chain) was documented in a study of human T cells and chemical hapten exposure. Study as a whole: 2% DPC applied to a 2 cm by 2 cm arm area sensitized donors. Patients got weekly scalp diphenylcyclopropenone doses over the approximately 24-week study.

One entry per CDR3 protein results from TCRdb running MiXCR on the RACE reads. The sample records about 87,000 distinct CDR3 sequences, 8% to 10% being singletons. The sample holds many counts of this clonotype. Germline V gives CDR1 SGHTA, CDR2 FQGNSA. The V and J ends lost 1 base and 6 bases respectively, with 8 bases between them. The CDR3 extends over 13 amino acids. Time point noted: pre-sensitization, week 0. Specified treatment: therapeutic diphenylcyclopropenone sensitization with weekly scalp DPC. Each patch-test visit's blood sample preceded patch application. People who gave samples had alopecia, were 18 to 70 years old, and were suitable for DPC.

Source: whole blood, taken in connection with sensitization to the hapten diphenylcyclopropenone (DPC). The sequence was collected from a middle-aged woman with alopecia areata. Some clones in this sample may be carry-over from other donors' samples. This rearrangement joins TRBV7-2 to TRBJ2-3; no definite D call. The CDR3 sequence is CASSLGQEDTQYF. In DNA form, the CDR3 reads TGTGCCAGCAGCTTAGGTCAGGAGGATACGCAGTATTTT. Looking up the rest from reference TRBV7-2 and TRBJ2-3 gives the full variable domain: GAGVSQSPSNKVTEKGKDVELRCDPISGHTALYWYRQSLGQGLEFLIYFQGNSAPDKSGLPSDRFSAERTGGSVSTLTIQRTQQEDSAVYLCASSLGQEDTQYFGPGTRLTVL.